The clone carrying this T cell receptor beta chain was seen a few times. Its antigen is unidentified. The entirety of the isolated RNA underwent reverse transcription, so expressed TCRB transcripts were sequenced. There were some 3.6 million reads on average in the naive, central memory and regulatory T cell samples. Assay: immunoSEQ multiplex PCR; the TCRdb copy retains only in-frame clones and omits some. The sample holds around 260,000 clones; around 21% are singletons and the top ten take about 0.027%. The data belong to a study of beta chain features in type 1 diabetes. Regarding the study as a whole: Type 1 diabetes patients had moderately but significantly shorter TCRB CDR3s in all four CD4+ subsets. Any PCR bias toward short templates would affect both groups alike. Insertion counts at VDJ junctions were lower in type 1 diabetes patients, who also showed more deletions there.

Source material: naive CD4+ T cells from blood. The receptor's source is a woman in her forties with type 1 diabetes.

The CDR3 region is CASSKQGDQPQHF. Here the CDR3 DNA reads TGTGCCAGCAGTAAACAGGGTGATCAGCCCCAGCATTTT. The chain employs TRBV6-6 and TRBJ1-5; D might be TRBD1 (6 bases). V dropped 5 bases and J dropped 5 bases, with 10 bases sitting between them. This CDR3 spans 13 amino acids. CDR1 and CDR2 (germline): MNHNY, SVGAGI (reference sequence).